These 14 T cell receptor beta chains originate from one sample sequenced in a study of blood T cell repertoires in COVID-19. Produced via immunoSEQ multiplex PCR; TCRdb's table is partial and in-frame only. The repertoire holds some 290,000 clones, with around nine tenths as singletons. The sequenced material came from PBMCs or T cells enriched from blood (not recorded which). Receptors were obtained from a woman aged 25 to 39 who had been exposed to COVID-19.

This chain uses TRBV18 with TRBJ1-1, with D uncertain. This CDR3 comprises 13 residues. V lost 5 bases to trimming and J lost 0 bases, with 7 bases between them. Germline-derived CDR1 and CDR2 are KGHSH and LQKENI. The CDR3 DNA reads TGTGCCAGCTCAGTCACATTGAACACTGAAGCTTTCTTT. The encoded protein is CASSVTLNTEAFF.

This chain uses TRBV4-3 with TRBJ2-7, with 7 bases matching TRBD1. V shed 2 bases and J 2 bases; nucleotides not matched to a gene: 6. The V gene's germline CDR1 is LGHNA and CDR2 YSLEER. There are 15 residues in the CDR3. Here the CDR3 DNA reads TGCGCCAGCAGCCAAACGACAGGGTTTCCCTACGAGCAGTACTTC. This sequence encodes CASSQTTGFPYEQYF.

The gene calls are TRBV9 and TRBJ2-1, with 14 bases lining up with TRBD2. Per germline, CDR1 SGDLS and CDR2 YYNGEE. With 6 bases clipped from V and 9 bases from J, the junction kept 2 bases outside the gene matches. This CDR3 contains 13 residues. CDR3: CASTGTSGGEQFF. CDR3 nucleotide sequence: TGTGCCAGCACCGGGACTAGCGGGGGTGAGCAGTTCTTC.

The chain uses TRBV5-4 and TRBJ1-3; 8 nucleotides agree with TRBD1. The CDR3 contains 13 residues. Unmatched junction bases numbered 6, after V lost 5 bases and J lost 8 bases. CDR1 is SGHNT, CDR2 YYREEE, per germline (reference sequence). CDR3 sequence reads: CASSIQGGDTIYF. CDR3 in DNA: TGTGCCAGCAGTATACAGGGGGGAGACACCATATATTTT.

The gene calls are TRBV10-3 and TRBJ2-2; D perhaps matches TRBD1 (6 bases). The germline V gene encodes CDR1 ENHRY and CDR2 SYGVKD. The V gene lost 10 bases and the J gene lost 2 bases, with 14 bases spanning the gap. The CDR3 totals 14 residues. CDR3 residues: CATYRDTNTGELFF. The CDR3 DNA is TGTGCCACCTACCGGGACACCAACACCGGGGAGCTGTTTTTT.

The V and J genes are TRBV27 and TRBJ2-7; D unclear. Trimming pared 3 bases from V and 2 bases from J, leaving 11 bases between. CDR1 is MNHEY, CDR2 SMNVEV, per germline (reference sequence). The CDR3 sequence is 14 residues long. The CDR3, as DNA: TGTGCCAGCAGTTTGCCTTTCTCTACCTACGAGCAGTACTTC. This gives the protein CASSLPFSTYEQYF.

As concerns this clone: This CDR3 is also generated by other DNA sequences in the sample. The rearrangement links TRBV27 to TRBJ1-5; 8 bases match TRBD1. Germline V gives CDR1 MNHEY, CDR2 SMNVEV (reference sequence). The CDR3 has 14 amino acids. After removal of 5 bases from V and 4 bases from J, the junction contained 4 bases not matched to a gene. CDR3 nucleotides: TGTGCCAGCAGTCCTCGGACAGGGAATCAGCCCCAGCATTTT. Translated, it gives CASSPRTGNQPQHF.

The chain couples TRBV7-9 to TRBJ2-5, with TRBD1 matching 8 bases. This CDR3 comprises 13 residues. Germline assignment: CDR1 SEHNR and CDR2 FQNEAQ (reference sequence). J lost 4 bases, V lost 5 bases, and 3 bases had no gene match. Written as DNA, the CDR3 is TGTGCCAGCAGCCGCAGGGGGCGAGAGACCCAGTACTTC. This encodes CASSRRGRETQYF.

For this clone: Other nucleotide sequences from this sample produce the same CDR3. This rearrangement joins TRBV11-1 to TRBJ1-2, with D perhaps TRBD1 (6 bases). Germline CDR1 and CDR2: SGHAT and FQDESV (reference sequence). The CDR3 runs 14 residues. V lost 1 base to trimming and J lost 7 bases, with 13 bases between them. CDR3 nucleotide sequence: TGTGCCAGCAGCTTAGAAGCGGGGGGCGCTGGCTACACCTTC. This translates into CASSLEAGGAGYTF.

This clone was observed a single time. This chain joins TRBV3-1 (or the pseudogene TRBV3-2) and TRBJ1-6, with no clear D. Trimming took off 2 bases at V and 8 bases at J, with 4 bases between the two ends. The CDR3 covers 12 residues. Germline V gives CDR1 LGHDT, CDR2 YNNKEL (reference sequence). DNA of the CDR3: TGTGCCAGCAGCCAACTATATTCACCCCTCCACTTT. Translating it yields CASSQLYSPLHF.

The gene calls are TRBV5-1 and TRBJ2-1; 10 bases align to TRBD1. The J segment lost 6 bases and the V segment lost 0 bases, leaving 9 bases of the junction unmatched. Germline CDR1 and CDR2: SGHRS and YFSETQ. This CDR3 comprises 17 residues. CDR3 region: CASSLAGTGQGRNEQFF. The CDR3 region has the DNA TGCGCCAGCAGCTTGGCCGGAACGGGACAGGGGCGCAATGAGCAGTTCTTC.

The chain employs TRBV5-1 and TRBJ1-1; no clear D. CDR1 and CDR2 from the germline V gene are SGHRS and YFSETQ. The CDR3 consists of 14 residues. Trimming pared 0 bases from V and 0 bases from J, leaving 6 bases between. The CDR3 protein is CASSLGHMNTEAFF. CDR3 DNA: TGCGCCAGCAGCTTGGGACACATGAACACTGAAGCTTTCTTT.

This chain connects TRBV2 to TRBJ1-1; a weak D match, TRBD1 (5 bases). The CDR3 is made up of 12 amino acids. V lost 6 bases to trimming and J lost 8 bases, with 13 bases between them. The germline CDR1 and CDR2 sequences are SNHLY and FYNNEI. The CDR3 DNA is TGTGCCAGCAGCCAGAGTAGGGGAGAAGCTTTCTTT. This translates into CASSQSRGEAFF. The whole variable domain, remainder taken from reference TRBV2 and TRBJ1-1, is EPEVTQTPSHQVTQMGQEVILRCVPISNHLYFYWYRQILGQKVEFLVSFYNNEISEKSEIFDDQFSVERPDGSNFTLKIRSTKLEDSAMYFCASSQSRGEAFFGQGTRLTVV.

The chain uses TRBV6-5 and TRBJ1-1; 10 bases are a match to TRBD1. The CDR3 length is 13 residues. Germline assignment: CDR1 MNHEY and CDR2 SVGAGI. V shed 7 bases, J shed 9 bases, and the junction held 8 bases outside the gene matches. The CDR3 DNA is TGTGCCAGCATGTTAGACAGGGGGCGCAAAGCTTTCTTT. This gives the protein CASMLDRGRKAFF.